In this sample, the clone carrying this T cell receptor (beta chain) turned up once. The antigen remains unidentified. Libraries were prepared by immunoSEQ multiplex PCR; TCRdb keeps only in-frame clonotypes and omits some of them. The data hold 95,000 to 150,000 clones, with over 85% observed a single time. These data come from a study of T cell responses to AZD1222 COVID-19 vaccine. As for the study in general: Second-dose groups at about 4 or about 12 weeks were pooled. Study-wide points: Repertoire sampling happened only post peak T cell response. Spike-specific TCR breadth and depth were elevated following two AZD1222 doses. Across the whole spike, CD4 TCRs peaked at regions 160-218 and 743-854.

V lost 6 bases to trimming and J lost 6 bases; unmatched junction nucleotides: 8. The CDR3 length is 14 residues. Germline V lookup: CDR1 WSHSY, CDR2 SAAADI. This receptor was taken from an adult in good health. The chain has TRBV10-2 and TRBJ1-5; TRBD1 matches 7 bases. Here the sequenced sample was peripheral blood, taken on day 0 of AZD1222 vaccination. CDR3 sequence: CASRGAGGGQPQHF. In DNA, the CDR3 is TGCGCCAGCAGAGGGGCAGGGGGAGGTCAGCCCCAGCATTTT.